These 22 T cell receptor beta chains were sequenced from one sample in a study of T-cell reconstitution after alpha-beta-depleted transplantation in children. A TCRbeta library incorporating unique molecular identifiers was prepared. TCRdb called the PCR reads again in MiXCR, with one record for every CDR3 protein. The table records a few hundred thousand distinct CDR3 sequences, over 10% of them present only once. This material consisted of PBMCs, mostly from graft donor cells, taken 360 days after TCRalphabeta/CD19-depleted stem cell transplant. The origin of the receptors is a male patient between 10 and 17 years old who had a stem cell transplant for acute myeloid leukemia, so the T cells may come from the graft donor.

This chain uses TRBV10-3 with TRBJ1-5, with D perhaps TRBD1 (5 bases). The V and J ends lost 0 bases and 7 bases respectively, with 10 bases between them. This CDR3 region has 14 residues. The germline V gene has CDR1 ENHRY and CDR2 SYGVKD. CDR3 amino acids: CAISESEGSQPQHF. The CDR3 DNA reads TGTGCCATCAGTGAGTCAGAGGGGAGCCAGCCCCAGCATTTT.

The CDR3 nucleotides are TGTGCCAGCAGCTCTATTCTAGCAGAGGTGGGAGAGACCCAGTACTTC. This translates into CASSSILAEVGETQYF. This chain uses TRBV5-6 with TRBJ2-5; D possibly corresponds to TRBD2 (5 bases). V lost 3 bases and J 4 bases, leaving 19 bases between the germline ends. CDR3 size: 16 residues. The V gene's germline CDR1 is SGHDT and CDR2 YYEEEE.

This chain uses TRBV29-1 with TRBJ1-4; weak D call: TRBD1 (5 bases). The CDR3 covers 14 residues. Germline CDR1 and CDR2: SQVTM and ANQGSEA. V was clipped by 7 bases and J by 3 bases, with 15 bases between them. CDR3 DNA sequence: TGCAGCGCTGGGGACTCCGCGGCTAATGAAAAACTGTTTTTT. This gives the protein CSAGDSAANEKLFF.

This clonotype was counted ten times or more. CDR3 amino acids: CASSQTGAFYEQYF. The CDR3 region has the DNA TGTGCCAGCAGTCAGACAGGGGCCTTCTACGAGCAGTACTTC. The J gene is TRBJ2-7, the V gene TRBV28, with 8 nucleotides matching TRBD1. Germline V gives CDR1 MDHEN, CDR2 SYDVKM. V lost 5 bases and J lost 3; bases outside the gene matches: 6. CDR3 length equals 14 residues.

This clonotype has a count of ten or more. The gene calls are TRBV7-2 and TRBJ2-6; 10 nucleotides agree with TRBD1. The CDR3 is 19 residues long. J was trimmed by 3 bases and V by 5 bases; bases with no gene match: 13. Germline CDR1 is SGHTA and CDR2 is FQGNSA. The CDR3: CASSLRTGGRKDGANVLTF. CDR3 sequence (DNA): TGTGCCAGCAGCCTAAGGACAGGGGGAAGGAAGGATGGGGCCAACGTCCTGACTTTC.

The table lists this clonotype with a few counts. The genes are TRBV7-6 and TRBJ2-1; TRBD2 matches at 10 bases. Germline trimming cut 4 bases from V and 7 bases from J; bases unmatched to any gene: 10. In germline, CDR1 is SGHVS, CDR2 FNYEAQ. This CDR3 has 16 residues. The chain's CDR3 is CASSSRGAGGFNEQFF. The CDR3 coding sequence is TGTGCCAGCAGCTCCCGGGGAGCGGGAGGGTTTAATGAGCAGTTCTTC.

The rearrangement links TRBV10-3 to TRBJ1-6; D ambiguous. Germline V gives CDR1 ENHRY, CDR2 SYGVKD. V gave up 5 bases and J gave up 0 bases, with 11 bases separating them. CDR3 length equals 16 residues. This CDR3 reads CAISLGASSYNSPLHF. The CDR3, as DNA: TGTGCCATCAGTCTGGGCGCGAGCTCCTATAATTCACCCCTCCACTTT.

Ten or more counts support this clonotype. V gene TRBV24-1 combines with J gene TRBJ2-1; TRBD2 aligns across 10 bases. V lost 3 bases and J lost 8; bases outside the gene matches: 9. Germline CDR1 is KGHDR and CDR2 is SFDVKD. The CDR3 contains 16 residues. As DNA, the CDR3 is TGTGCCACCAGTGATCCCCGGGCTAGCGGGAGTGATGAGCAGTTCTTC. Encoded protein: CATSDPRASGSDEQFF.

CDR3 in amino acids: CASSSGLTKNIQYF. In DNA form, the CDR3 reads TGTGCCAGCAGTTCCGGGCTAACCAAAAACATTCAGTACTTC. The V and J genes are TRBV28 and TRBJ2-4; D is unresolved. The germline V and J ends were trimmed by 4 bases and 2 bases, with 9 bases remaining between them. The length of the CDR3 is 14 residues. Germline V gene sequence: CDR1 MDHEN, CDR2 SYDVKM.

There are many counts of this clonotype. The chain has TRBV11-1 and TRBJ2-1; D is unclear. The CDR3 extends over 15 amino acids. V was shortened by 1 base and J by 3 bases, with 10 bases between the two germline ends. Germline V gene lookup returns CDR1 SGHAT and CDR2 FQDESV (reference sequence). The CDR3 sequence: CASSLDGFLYNEQFF. Written as DNA, the CDR3 is TGTGCCAGCAGCTTAGATGGTTTCCTCTACAATGAGCAGTTCTTC.

The chain recombines TRBV7-2 with TRBJ1-5; no firm D call. With 2 bases removed from V and 3 bases from J, the gap between germline ends came to 8 bases. CDR1 is SGHTA, CDR2 FQGNSA, per germline. The CDR3 length is 14 residues. CDR3 in amino acids: CASSLSGANQPQHF. For the CDR3, the DNA is TGTGCCAGCAGCTTATCGGGAGCCAATCAGCCCCAGCATTTT.

The chain carries TRBV7-2 and TRBJ2-7, with 7 bases matching TRBD2. This CDR3 contains 17 residues. V dropped 2 bases and J dropped 1; count of bases not matched to a gene: 11. The germline gives CDR1 SGHTA, CDR2 FQGNSA. The CDR3 DNA follows: TGTGCCAGCAGCTTATGGGGGGTAGCGGGCCCGTCCTACGAGCAGTACTTC. Amino acid sequence: CASSLWGVAGPSYEQYF.

This clonotype was counted a few times. V gene TRBV28 combines with J gene TRBJ2-1; no reliable D call. Trimming took off 6 bases at V and 8 bases at J, with 5 bases between the two ends. CDR3 size: 10 residues. The germline CDR1 and CDR2 sequences are MDHEN and SYDVKM. The CDR3 sequence: CASRSYEQFF. CDR3 nucleotides: TGTGCCAGCAGGAGTTATGAGCAGTTCTTC.

This clonotype was observed many times. The chain links TRBV29-1 to TRBJ2-1; TRBD1 matches at 12 bases. Germline trimming cut 4 bases from V and 10 bases from J; bases unmatched to any gene: 8. Germline CDR1 and CDR2: SQVTM and ANQGSEA. The CDR3 has 14 amino acids. Here the CDR3 reads CSVGVGQGASEQFF. In DNA, the CDR3 is TGCAGCGTTGGTGTGGGACAGGGGGCAAGCGAGCAGTTCTTC.

The chain is built from TRBV7-6 and TRBJ2-7; D possibly uses TRBD1 or TRBD2 (5 bases each). The V gene lost 1 base and the J gene lost 2 bases, with 15 bases spanning the gap. The CDR3 totals 16 residues. Germline V gives CDR1 SGHVS, CDR2 FNYEAQ. CDR3 region: CASSLDPLGVPYEQYF. In DNA, the CDR3 is TGTGCCAGCAGCTTAGACCCGTTGGGGGTCCCCTACGAGCAGTACTTC.

This clonotype came up a few times. The CDR3 DNA sequence: TGCAGTGCTAGCGCCTTCTATTCTGGGGAGCTGTTTTTT. Encoded protein: CSASAFYSGELFF. The chain recombines TRBV20-1 with TRBJ2-2; D not resolved. Trimming removed 3 bases at V and 8 bases at J, with 13 bases between. The CDR3 extends over 13 amino acids. Germline-derived CDR1 and CDR2 are DFQATT and SNEGSKA (reference sequence).

This clonotype was counted ten times or more. The gene calls are TRBV7-9 and TRBJ2-4; TRBD2 matches at 8 bases. The CDR3 runs to 17 residues. The germline V gene encodes CDR1 SEHNR and CDR2 FQNEAQ (reference sequence). J was trimmed by 8 bases and V by 1 base; bases with no gene match: 13. CDR3 in DNA: TGTGCCAGCAGCTTAGGTCCAGCGGGAGAGACGCGCCACATTCAGTACTTC. Translating it yields CASSLGPAGETRHIQYF. Based on the CDR3 plus reference TRBV7-9 and TRBJ2-4, the full variable domain is DTGVSQNPRHKITKRGQNVTFRCDPISEHNRLYWYRQTLGQGPEFLTYFQNEAQLEKSRLLSDRFSAERPKGSFSTLEIQRTEQGDSAMYLCASSLGPAGETRHIQYFGAGTRLSVL.

This clonotype has just a few counts. The chain carries TRBV9 and TRBJ1-1; the D gene is possibly TRBD1 (6 bases). V was cut by 1 base and J by 4 bases, with 11 bases left in between. The CDR3 length is 14 residues. Germline CDR1 reads SGDLS; CDR2 reads YYNGEE. CDR3 coding DNA: TGTGCCAGCAGCGTAAGGGGGGGGTTCACTGAAGCTTTCTTT. Residues: CASSVRGGFTEAFF.

The chain couples TRBV7-2 to TRBJ2-2; 9 nucleotides agree with TRBD1. The CDR3 is 17 residues long. V gave up 5 bases and J gave up 0 bases; unmatched junction bases: 7. The germline gives CDR1 SGHTA, CDR2 FQGNSA. This CDR3 reads CASSPNRGLPNTGELFF. The CDR3 DNA is TGTGCCAGCAGCCCCAACAGGGGGCTGCCGAACACCGGGGAGCTGTTTTTT.

A few counts support this clonotype. The chain couples TRBV20-1 to TRBJ2-7; D perhaps matches TRBD2 (6 bases). The CDR3 has 13 amino acids. CDR1 and CDR2 (germline): DFQATT, SNEGSKA (reference sequence). Trimming stripped 3 bases from V and 6 bases from J, with 15 bases between. CDR3 DNA sequence: TGCAGTGCTAGCTTAGAACAGGAGGGCGAGCAGTACTTC. It codes for CSASLEQEGEQYF.

This clonotype was seen a few times. This chain connects TRBV5-4 to TRBJ2-1, with D maybe TRBD2 (5 bases). V gave up 7 bases and J gave up 3 bases, with 14 bases separating them. CDR3 size: 14 residues. Germline CDR1 reads SGHNT; CDR2 reads YYREEE (reference sequence). The CDR3 sequence: CASAPGGRYNEQFF. In nucleotides, the CDR3 is TGTGCCAGCGCCCCCGGCGGGCGCTACAATGAGCAGTTCTTC.

This clonotype was counted between two and nine times. The rearrangement joins TRBV5-5 to TRBJ2-1, with D uncertain. V dropped 3 bases and J dropped 6 bases, with 13 bases sitting between them. This CDR3 is 14 amino acids long. CDR1 is SGHKS and CDR2 is YYEKEE in the germline V gene (reference sequence). The CDR3 bases are TGTGCCAGCAGCTCGCAGCCTCTACTCAATGAGCAGTTCTTC. Translated: CASSSQPLLNEQFF.